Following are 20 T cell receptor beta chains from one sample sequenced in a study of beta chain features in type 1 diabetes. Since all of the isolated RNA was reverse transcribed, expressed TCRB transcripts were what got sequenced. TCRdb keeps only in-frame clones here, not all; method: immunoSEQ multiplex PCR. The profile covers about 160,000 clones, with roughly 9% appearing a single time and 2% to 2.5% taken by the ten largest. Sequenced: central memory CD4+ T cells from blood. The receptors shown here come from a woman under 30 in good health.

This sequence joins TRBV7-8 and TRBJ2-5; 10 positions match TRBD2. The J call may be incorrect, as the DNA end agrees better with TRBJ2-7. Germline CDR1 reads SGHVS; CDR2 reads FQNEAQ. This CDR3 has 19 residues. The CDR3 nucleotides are TGTGCCAGCAGCTTAGCCGCACCGGGGACTAGCGTTTTGAGTTACGAGCAGTACTTC. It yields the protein CASSLAAPGTSVLSYEQYF.

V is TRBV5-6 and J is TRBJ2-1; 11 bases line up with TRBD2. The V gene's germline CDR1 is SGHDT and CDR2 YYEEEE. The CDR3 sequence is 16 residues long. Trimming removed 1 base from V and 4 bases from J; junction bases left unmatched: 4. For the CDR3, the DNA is TGTGCCAGCAGCTTGCTAGCGGGGGGCTTTTACAATGAGCAGTTCTTC. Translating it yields CASSLLAGGFYNEQFF.

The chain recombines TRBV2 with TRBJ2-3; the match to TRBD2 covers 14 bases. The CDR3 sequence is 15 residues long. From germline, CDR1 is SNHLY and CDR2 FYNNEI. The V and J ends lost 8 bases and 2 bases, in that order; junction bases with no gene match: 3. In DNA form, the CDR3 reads TGTGCCAGCCGGACTAGCGGGGGGTTCACAGATACGCAGTATTTT. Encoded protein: CASRTSGGFTDTQYF.

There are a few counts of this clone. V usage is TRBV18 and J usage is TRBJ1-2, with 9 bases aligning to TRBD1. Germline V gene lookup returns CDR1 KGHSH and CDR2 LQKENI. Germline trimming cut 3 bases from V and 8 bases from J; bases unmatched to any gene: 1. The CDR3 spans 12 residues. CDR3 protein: CASSPTGGGYTF. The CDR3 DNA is TGTGCCAGCTCACCGACAGGGGGAGGCTACACCTTC.

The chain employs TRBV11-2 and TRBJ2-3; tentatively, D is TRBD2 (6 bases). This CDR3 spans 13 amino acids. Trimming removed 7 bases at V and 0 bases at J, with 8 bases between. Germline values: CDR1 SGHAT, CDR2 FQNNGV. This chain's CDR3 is CASTGVSTDTQYF. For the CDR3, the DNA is TGTGCCAGCACGGGGGTAAGCACAGATACGCAGTATTTT.

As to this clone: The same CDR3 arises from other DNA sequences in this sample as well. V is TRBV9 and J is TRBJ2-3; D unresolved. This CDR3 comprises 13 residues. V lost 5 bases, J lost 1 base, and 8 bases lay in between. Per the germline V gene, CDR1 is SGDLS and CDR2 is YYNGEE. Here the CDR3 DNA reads TGTGCCAGCAGTGCGAGAGGCACAGATACGCAGTATTTT. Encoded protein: CASSARGTDTQYF.

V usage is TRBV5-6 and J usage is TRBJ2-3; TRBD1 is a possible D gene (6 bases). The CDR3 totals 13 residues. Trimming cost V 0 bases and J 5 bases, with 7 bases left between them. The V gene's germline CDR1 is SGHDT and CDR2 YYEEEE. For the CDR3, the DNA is TGTGCCAGCAGCTTGGCAGGGGTAGATACGCAGTATTTT. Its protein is CASSLAGVDTQYF.

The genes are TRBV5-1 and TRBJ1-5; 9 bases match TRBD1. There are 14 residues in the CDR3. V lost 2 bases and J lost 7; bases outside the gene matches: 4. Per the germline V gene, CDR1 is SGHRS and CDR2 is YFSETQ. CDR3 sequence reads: CASSLTGGGQPQHF. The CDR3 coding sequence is TGCGCCAGCAGCTTAACAGGGGGCGGACAGCCCCAGCATTTT.

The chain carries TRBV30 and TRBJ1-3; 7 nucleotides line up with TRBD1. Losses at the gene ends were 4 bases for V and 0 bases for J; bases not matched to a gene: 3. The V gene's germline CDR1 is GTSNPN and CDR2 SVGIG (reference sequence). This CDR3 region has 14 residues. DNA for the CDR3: TGTGCCTGGAAGGGGGCCAACTCTGGAAACACCATATATTTT. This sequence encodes CAWKGANSGNTIYF.

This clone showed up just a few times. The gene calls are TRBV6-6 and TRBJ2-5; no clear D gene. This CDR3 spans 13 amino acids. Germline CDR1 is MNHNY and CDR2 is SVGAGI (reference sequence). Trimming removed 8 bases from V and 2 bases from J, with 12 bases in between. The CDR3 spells CASRPSGQETQYF. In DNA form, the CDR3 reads TGTGCCAGCCGGCCGTCGGGTCAAGAGACCCAGTACTTC.

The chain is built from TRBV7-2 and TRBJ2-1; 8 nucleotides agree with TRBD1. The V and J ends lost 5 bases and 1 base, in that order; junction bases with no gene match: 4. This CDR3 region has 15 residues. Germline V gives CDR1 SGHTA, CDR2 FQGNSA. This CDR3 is CASSLNRGSYNEQFF. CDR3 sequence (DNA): TGTGCCAGCAGCCTTAACAGGGGGTCCTACAATGAGCAGTTCTTC.

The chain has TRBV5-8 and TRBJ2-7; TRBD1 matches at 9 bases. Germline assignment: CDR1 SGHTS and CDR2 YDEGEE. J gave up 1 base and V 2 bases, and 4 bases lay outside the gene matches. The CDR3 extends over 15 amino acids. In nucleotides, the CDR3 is TGTGCCAGCAGCTTACAGGGGGCAGGGTCCTACGAGCAGTACTTC. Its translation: CASSLQGAGSYEQYF.

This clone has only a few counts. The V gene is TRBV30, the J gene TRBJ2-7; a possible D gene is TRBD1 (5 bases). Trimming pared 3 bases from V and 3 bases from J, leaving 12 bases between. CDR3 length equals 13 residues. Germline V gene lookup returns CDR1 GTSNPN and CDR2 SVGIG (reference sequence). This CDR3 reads CAWRKKDIYEQYF. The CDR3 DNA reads TGTGCCTGGAGGAAGAAGGACATCTACGAGCAGTACTTC.

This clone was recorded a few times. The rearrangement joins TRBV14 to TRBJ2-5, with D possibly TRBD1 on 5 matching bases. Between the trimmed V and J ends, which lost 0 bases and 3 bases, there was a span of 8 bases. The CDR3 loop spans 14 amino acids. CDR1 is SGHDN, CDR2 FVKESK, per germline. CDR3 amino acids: CASSQDQGKETQYF. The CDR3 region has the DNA TGTGCCAGCAGCCAAGACCAGGGAAAAGAGACCCAGTACTTC.

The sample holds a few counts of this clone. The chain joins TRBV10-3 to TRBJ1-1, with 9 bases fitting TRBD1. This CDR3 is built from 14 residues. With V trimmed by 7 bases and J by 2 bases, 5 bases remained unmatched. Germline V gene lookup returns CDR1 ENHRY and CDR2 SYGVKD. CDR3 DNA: TGTGCCATCAACCCGGGACAGGGAAACACTGAAGCTTTCTTT. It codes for CAINPGQGNTEAFF.

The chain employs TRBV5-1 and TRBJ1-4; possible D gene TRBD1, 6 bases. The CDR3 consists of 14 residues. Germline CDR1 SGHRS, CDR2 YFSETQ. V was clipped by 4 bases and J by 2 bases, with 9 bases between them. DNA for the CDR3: TGCGCCAGCAGCGCGGACAGCACTAATGAAAAACTGTTTTTT. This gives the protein CASSADSTNEKLFF.

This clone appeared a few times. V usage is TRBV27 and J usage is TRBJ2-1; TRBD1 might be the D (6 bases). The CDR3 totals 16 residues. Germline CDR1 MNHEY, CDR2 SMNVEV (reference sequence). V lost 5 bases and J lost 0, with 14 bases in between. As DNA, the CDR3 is TGTGCCAGCAGTAGTCAAACAGGGATCTCCTACAATGAGCAGTTCTTC. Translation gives CASSSQTGISYNEQFF.

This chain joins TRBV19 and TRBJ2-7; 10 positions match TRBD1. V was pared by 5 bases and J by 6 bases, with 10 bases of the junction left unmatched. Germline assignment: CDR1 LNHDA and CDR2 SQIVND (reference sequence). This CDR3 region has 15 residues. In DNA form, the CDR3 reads TGTGCCAGTAGTTCCTCAGAGACAGGGGGCGTCGAGCAGTACTTC. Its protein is CASSSSETGGVEQYF.

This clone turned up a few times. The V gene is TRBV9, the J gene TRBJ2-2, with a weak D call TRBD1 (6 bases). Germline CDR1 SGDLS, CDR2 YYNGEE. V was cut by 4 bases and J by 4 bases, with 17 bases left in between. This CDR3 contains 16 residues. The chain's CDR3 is CASSRLLVGGTGELFF. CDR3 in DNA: TGTGCCAGCAGCCGCCTTCTGGTAGGGGGCACCGGGGAGCTGTTTTTT.

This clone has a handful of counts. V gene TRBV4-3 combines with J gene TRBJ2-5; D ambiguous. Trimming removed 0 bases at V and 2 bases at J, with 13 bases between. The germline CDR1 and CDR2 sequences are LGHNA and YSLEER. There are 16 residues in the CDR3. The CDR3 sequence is CASSQDLQAGQETQYF. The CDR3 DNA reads TGCGCCAGCAGCCAAGACCTTCAGGCCGGACAAGAGACCCAGTACTTC.